This T cell receptor (beta chain) was sequenced in a study of Ad26.COV2.S vaccination and SARS-CoV-2 variants. Specified treatment: 15 to 20 received Ad26.COV2.S at low or high dose, single or two shots; 5 received placebo; per-sample allocation not given. At day 63 after the first vaccine or placebo injection, samples were drawn. As to this clone: One junction end does not reproduce the germline sequence, and a read error may be involved.

Using immunoSEQ multiplex PCR, the repertoire was profiled, and TCRdb retains in-frame clones only, with some absent. The table lists fewer than 400,000 clones, around 91% of them singletons. Looked up from germline, CDR1 is WSHSY and CDR2 is SAAADI. This CDR3 has 14 residues. This material consisted of peripheral blood, taken in a trial of Ad26.COV2.S vaccine versus placebo. V and J are TRBV10-2 and TRBJ2-5, with D perhaps being TRBD1 or TRBD2 (5 bases each). This clonotype originated in a person between 18 and 65 years old who received the Ad26.COV2.S COVID-19 vaccine or a placebo. In DNA form, the CDR3 reads TGCGCCAGCAGTGAGGGGGGACCACCCCCGGTGGAGGACTTC. Translating it yields CASSEGGPPPVEDF.